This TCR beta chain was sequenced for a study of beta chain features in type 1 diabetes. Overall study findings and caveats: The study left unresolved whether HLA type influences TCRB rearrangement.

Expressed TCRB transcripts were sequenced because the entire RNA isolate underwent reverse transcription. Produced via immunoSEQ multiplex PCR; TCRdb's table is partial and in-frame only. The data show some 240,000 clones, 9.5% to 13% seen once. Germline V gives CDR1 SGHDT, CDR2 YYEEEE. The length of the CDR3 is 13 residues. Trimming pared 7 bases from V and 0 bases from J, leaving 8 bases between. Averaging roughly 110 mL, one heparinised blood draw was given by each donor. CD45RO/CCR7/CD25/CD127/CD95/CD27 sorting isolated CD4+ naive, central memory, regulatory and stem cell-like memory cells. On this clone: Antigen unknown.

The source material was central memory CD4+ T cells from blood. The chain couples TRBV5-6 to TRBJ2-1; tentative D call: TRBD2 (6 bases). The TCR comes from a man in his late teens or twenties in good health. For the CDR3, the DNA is TGTGCCAGCGGGCGGGGCTCCTACAATGAGCAGTTCTTC. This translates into CASGRGSYNEQFF. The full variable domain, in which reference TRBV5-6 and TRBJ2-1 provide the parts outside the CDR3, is DAGVTQSPTHLIKTRGQQVTLRCSPKSGHDTVSWYQQALGQGPQFIFQYYEEEERQRGNFPDRFSGHQFPNYSSELNVNALLLGDSALYLCASGRGSYNEQFFGPGTRLTVL.